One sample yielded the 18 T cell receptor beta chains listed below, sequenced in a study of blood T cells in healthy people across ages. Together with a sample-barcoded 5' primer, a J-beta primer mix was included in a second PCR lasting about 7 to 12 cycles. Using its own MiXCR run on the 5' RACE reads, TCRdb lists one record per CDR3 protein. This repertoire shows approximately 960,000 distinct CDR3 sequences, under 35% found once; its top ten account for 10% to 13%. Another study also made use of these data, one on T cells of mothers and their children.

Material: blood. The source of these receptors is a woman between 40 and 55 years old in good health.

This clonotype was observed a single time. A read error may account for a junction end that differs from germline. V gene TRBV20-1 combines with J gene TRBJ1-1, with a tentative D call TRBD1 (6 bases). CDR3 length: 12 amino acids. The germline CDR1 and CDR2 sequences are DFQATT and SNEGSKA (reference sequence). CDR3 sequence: CRGVGGRTEALF. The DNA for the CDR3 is TGCAGGGGGGTAGGGGGAAGGACTGAAGCTCTCTTT.

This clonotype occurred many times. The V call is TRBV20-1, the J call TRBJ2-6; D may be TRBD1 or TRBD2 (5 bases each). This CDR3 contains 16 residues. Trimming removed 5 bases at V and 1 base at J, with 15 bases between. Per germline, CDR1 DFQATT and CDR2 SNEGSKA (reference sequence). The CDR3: CSAWDVRGSGANVLTF. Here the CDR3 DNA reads TGCAGTGCTTGGGACGTTCGAGGGTCTGGGGCCAACGTCCTGACTTTC.

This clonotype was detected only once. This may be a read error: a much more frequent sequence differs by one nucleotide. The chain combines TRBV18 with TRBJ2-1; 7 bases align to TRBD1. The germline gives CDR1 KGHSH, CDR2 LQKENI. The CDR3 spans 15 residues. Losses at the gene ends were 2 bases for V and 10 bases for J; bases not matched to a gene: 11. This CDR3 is CASSPRTGVGYEQFF. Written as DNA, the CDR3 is TGTGCCAGCTCACCAAGAACAGGGGTAGGCTACGAGCAGTTCTTC.

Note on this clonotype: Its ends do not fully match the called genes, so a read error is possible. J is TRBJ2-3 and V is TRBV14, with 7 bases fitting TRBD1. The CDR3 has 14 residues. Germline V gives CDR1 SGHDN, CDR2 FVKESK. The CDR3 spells CAKKTGRCLDTRYF. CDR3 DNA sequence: TGTGCCAAGAAGACAGGGCGCTGTCTGGATACGCGGTATTTT. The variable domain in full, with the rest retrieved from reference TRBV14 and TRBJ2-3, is EAGVTQFPSHSVIEKGQTVTLRCDPISGHDNLYWYRRVMGKEIKFLLHFVKESKQDESGMPNNRFLAERTGGTYSTLKVQPAELEDSGVYFCAKKTGRCLDTRYFGPGTRLTVL.

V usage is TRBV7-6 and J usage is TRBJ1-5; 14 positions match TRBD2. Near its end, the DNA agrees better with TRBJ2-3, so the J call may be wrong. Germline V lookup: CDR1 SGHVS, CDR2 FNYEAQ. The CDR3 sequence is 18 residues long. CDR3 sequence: CASSTPGLAGERRDTQYF. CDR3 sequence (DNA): TGTGCCAGCAGCACCCCGGGACTAGCGGGGGAACGTCGTGATACGCAGTATTTT.

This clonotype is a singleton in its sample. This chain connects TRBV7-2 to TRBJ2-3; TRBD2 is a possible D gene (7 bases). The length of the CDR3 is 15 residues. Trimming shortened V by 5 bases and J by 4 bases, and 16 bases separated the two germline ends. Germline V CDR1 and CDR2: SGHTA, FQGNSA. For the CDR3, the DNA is TGTGCCAGCAGCCTATACGGGGGGCCACCAGATACGCAGTATTTT. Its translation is CASSLYGGPPDTQYF.

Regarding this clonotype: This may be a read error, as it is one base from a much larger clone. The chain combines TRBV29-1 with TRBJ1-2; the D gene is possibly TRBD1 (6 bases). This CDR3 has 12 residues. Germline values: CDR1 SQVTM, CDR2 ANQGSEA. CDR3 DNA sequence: TGCAGCGGTGAACAGGGTTACTATGGCTACACCTTC. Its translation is CSGEQGYYGYTF.

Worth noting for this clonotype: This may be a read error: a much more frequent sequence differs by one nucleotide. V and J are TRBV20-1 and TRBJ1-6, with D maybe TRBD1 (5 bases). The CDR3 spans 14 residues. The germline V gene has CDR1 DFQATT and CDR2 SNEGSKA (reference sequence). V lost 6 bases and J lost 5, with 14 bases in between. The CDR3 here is CSAPPGHDNSPLHF. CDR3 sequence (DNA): TGCAGTGCGCCGCCGGGGCACGATAATTCACCCCTCCACTTT.

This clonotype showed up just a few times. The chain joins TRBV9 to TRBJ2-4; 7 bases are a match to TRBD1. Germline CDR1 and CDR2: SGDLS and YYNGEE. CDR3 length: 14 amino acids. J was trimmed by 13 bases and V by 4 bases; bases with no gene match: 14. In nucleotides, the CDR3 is TGTGCCAGCAGCACCCAACAGGGGACAAATGAGCAGTACTTC. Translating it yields CASSTQQGTNEQYF.

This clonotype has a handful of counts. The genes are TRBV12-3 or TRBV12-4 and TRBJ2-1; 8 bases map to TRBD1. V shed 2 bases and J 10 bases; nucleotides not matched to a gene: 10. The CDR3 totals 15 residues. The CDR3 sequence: CASSLTTGGRGEQFF. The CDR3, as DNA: TGTGCCAGCAGTTTAACCACAGGGGGTCGGGGGGAGCAGTTCTTC.

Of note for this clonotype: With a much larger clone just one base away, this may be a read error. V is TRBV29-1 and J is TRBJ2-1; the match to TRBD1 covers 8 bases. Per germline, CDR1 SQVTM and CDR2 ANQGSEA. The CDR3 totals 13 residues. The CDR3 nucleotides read TGCAGCGTGAGGGACAGGTCCTACAATGAGCAGGTCTTC. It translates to CSVRDRSYNEQVF.

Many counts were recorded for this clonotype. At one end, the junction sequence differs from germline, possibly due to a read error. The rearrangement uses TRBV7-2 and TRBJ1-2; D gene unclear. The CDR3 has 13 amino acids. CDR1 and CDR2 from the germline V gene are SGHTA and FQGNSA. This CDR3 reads CASSLVVENGYTF. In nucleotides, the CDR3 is TGTGCCAGTAGCTTAGTTGTGGAGAATGGCTACACCTTC.

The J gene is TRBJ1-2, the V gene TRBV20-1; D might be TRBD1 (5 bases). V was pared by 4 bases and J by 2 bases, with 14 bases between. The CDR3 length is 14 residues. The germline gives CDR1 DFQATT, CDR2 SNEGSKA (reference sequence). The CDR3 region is CSATHRTPNYGYTF. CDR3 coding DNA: TGCAGTGCTACTCACAGGACACCAAACTATGGCTACACCTTC.

CDR3 sequence (DNA): TGTGCCAGCAGTTACTCGCGGGTCTTTTCCTACGAGCAGTACTTC. Translating gives CASSYSRVFSYEQYF. The chain combines TRBV6-5 with TRBJ2-7, with a tentative D call TRBD2 (5 bases). V dropped 0 bases and J dropped 1 base, with 10 bases sitting between them. The CDR3 contains 15 residues. Germline values: CDR1 MNHEY, CDR2 SVGAGI.

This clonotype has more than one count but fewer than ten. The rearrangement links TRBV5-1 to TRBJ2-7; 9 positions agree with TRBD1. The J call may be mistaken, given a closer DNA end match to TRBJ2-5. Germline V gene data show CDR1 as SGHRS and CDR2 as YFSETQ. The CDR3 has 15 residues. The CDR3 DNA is TGCGCCAGCAGCCTAGGGACAGGGTTTCAGGAGACCCAGTACTTC. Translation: CASSLGTGFQETQYF.

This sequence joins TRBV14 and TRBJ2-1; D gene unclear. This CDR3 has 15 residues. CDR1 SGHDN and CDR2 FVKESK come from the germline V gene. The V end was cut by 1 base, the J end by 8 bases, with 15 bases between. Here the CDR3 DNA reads TGTGCCAGCAGCCAAGGGTCTAGGGCCGAGGATGAGCAGTTCTTC. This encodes CASSQGSRAEDEQFF.

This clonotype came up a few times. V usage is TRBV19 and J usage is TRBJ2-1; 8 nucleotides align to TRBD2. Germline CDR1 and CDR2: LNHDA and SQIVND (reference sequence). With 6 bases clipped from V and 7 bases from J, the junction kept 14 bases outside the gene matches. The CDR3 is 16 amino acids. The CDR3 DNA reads TGTGCCAGTAGCGGGGGTGGAACGGGGGGGCGTAATGAGCAGTTCTTC. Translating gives CASSGGGTGGRNEQFF.

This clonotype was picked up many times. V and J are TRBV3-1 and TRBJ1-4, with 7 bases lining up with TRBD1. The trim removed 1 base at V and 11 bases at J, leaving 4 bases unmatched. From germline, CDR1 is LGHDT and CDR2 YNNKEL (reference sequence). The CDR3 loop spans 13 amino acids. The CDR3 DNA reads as TGTGCCAGCAGCCAAGTACAGGGGAAGAAACTGTTTTTT. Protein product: CASSQVQGKKLFF.